This T cell receptor (beta chain) appears in the sequencing data of a study of CD8+ T cells in alopecia areata. Study-wide context: In an open-label trial, patients got 5 to 10 mg tofacitinib twice daily. The study's findings and limits: Sequence data from scalp samples additionally include resident alphabeta T cells of normal skin. The study found higher clonality in lesional than normal scalp, especially in alopecia totalis/universalis.

Treatment meaning: oral pan-JAK inhibitor, 5-10 mg twice daily. CDR1 and CDR2 (germline): SQVTM, ANQGSEA. The length of the CDR3 is 13 residues. The V end was cut by 7 bases, the J end by 0 bases, with 13 bases between. Following RNA extraction, reverse transcription yielded cDNA that acted as the sequencing template. Data came from immunoSEQ multiplex PCR; TCRdb stores just in-frame clones and leaves some out. Counted here are fewer than 350,000 clones, roughly 64% occurring once; the ten biggest clones make up about 1.8%. Regarding this clone: Its antigen is unidentified.

This clonotype originated in a human donor with alopecia areata. The J gene is TRBJ2-7, the V gene TRBV29-1, with D tentatively TRBD1 (5 bases). The specimen comprised CD4+ T cells sorted from blood, sampled at week 24, from a patient treated with tofacitinib. The CDR3 here is CSAMVDNSYEQYF. The CDR3 coding sequence is TGCAGCGCCATGGTGGACAACTCCTACGAGCAGTACTTC.